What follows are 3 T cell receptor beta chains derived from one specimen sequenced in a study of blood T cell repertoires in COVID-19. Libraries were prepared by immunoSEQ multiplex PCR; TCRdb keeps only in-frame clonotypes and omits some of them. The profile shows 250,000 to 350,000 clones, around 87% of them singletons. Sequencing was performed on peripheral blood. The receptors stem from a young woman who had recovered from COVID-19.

CDR3 residues: CATSDLRGRGGAFF. The CDR3 DNA reads as TGTGCCACCAGTGATTTGCGGGGCAGGGGTGGTGCTTTCTTT. The rearrangement links TRBV24-1 to TRBJ1-1, with a tentative D call TRBD1 (6 bases). Looked up from germline, CDR1 is KGHDR and CDR2 is SFDVKD. Deletions cut 0 bases from V and 11 bases from J, with 15 bases between. This CDR3 region has 14 residues.

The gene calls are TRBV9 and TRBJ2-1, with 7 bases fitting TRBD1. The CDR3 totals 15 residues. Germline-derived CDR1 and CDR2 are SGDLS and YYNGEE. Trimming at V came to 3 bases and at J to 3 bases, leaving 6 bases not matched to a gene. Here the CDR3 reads CASSATGVYYNEQFF. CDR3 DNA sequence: TGTGCCAGCAGCGCAACAGGGGTGTACTACAATGAGCAGTTCTTC.

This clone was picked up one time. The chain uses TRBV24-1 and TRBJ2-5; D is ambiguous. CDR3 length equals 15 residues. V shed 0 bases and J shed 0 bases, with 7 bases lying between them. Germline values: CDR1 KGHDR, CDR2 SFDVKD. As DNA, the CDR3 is TGTGCCACCAGTGATTTGGGGCAGGACCAAGAGACCCAGTACTTC. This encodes CATSDLGQDQETQYF.